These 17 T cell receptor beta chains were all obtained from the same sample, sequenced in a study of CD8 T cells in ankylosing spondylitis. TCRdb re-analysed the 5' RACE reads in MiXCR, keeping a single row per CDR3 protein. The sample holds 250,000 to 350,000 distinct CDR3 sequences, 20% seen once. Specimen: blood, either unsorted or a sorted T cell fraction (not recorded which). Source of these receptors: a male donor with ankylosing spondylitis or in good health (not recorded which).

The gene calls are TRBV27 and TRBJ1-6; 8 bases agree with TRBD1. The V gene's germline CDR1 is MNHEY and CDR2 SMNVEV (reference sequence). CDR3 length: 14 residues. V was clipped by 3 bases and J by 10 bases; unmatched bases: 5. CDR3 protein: CASSLGQVGSPLHF. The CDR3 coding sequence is TGTGCCAGCAGTTTGGGACAGGTGGGGTCACCCCTCCACTTT.

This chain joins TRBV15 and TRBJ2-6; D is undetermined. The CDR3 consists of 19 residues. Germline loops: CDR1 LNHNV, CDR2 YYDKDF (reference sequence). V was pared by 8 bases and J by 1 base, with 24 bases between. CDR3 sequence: CATHCYSNKNVSGANVLTF. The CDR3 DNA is TGTGCCACCCACTGCTACAGTAATAAAAATGTTTCTGGGGCCAACGTCCTGACTTTC.

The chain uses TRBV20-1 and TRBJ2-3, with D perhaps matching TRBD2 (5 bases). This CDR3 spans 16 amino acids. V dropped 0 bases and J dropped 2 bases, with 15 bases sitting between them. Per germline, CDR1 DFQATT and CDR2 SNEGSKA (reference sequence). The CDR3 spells CSARDSVAGPTDTQYF. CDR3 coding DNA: TGCAGTGCTAGAGATTCGGTGGCGGGTCCCACAGATACGCAGTATTTT.

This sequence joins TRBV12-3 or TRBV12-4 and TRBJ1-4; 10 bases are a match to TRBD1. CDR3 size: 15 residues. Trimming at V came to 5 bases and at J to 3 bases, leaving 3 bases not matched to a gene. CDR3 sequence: CASSQGTGANEKLFF. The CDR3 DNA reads TGTGCCAGCAGTCAGGGGACAGGGGCTAATGAAAAACTGTTTTTT.

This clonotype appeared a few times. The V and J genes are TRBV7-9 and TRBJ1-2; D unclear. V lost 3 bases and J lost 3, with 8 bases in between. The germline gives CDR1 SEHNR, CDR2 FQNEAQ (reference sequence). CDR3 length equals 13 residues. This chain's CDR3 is CASSLGPDYGYTF. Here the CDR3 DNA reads TGTGCCAGCAGCTTGGGCCCGGACTATGGCTACACCTTC.

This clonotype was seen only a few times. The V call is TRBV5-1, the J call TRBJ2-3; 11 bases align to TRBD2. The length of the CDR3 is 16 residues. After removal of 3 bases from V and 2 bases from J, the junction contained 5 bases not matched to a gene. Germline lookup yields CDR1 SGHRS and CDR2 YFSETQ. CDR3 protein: CASSYASGGSTDTQYF. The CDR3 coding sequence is TGCGCCAGCAGCTACGCTAGCGGGGGGTCCACAGATACGCAGTATTTT. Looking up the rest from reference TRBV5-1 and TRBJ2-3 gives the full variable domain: KAGVTQTPRYLIKTRGQQVTLSCSPISGHRSVSWYQQTPGQGLQFLFEYFSETQRNKGNFPGRFSGRQFSNSRSEMNVSTLELGDSALYLCASSYASGGSTDTQYFGPGTRLTVL.

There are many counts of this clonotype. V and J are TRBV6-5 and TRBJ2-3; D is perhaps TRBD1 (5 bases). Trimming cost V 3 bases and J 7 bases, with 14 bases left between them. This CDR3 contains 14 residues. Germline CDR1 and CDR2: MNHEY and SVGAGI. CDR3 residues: CASSYSGARNTQYF. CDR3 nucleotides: TGTGCCAGCAGTTATTCTGGGGCGAGAAATACGCAGTATTTT.

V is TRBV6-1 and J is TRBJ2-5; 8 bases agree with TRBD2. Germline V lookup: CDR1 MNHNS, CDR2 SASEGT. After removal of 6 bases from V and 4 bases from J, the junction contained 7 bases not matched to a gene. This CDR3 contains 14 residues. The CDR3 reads CASSPRGGPETQYF. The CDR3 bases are TGTGCCAGCAGCCCCCGGGGGGGTCCAGAGACCCAGTACTTC.

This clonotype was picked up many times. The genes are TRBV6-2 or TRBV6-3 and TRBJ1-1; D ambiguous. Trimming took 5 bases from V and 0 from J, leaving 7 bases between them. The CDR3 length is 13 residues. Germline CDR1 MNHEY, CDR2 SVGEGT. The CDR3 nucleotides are TGTGCCAGCAGTACAGTTATGAACACTGAAGCTTTCTTT. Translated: CASSTVMNTEAFF.

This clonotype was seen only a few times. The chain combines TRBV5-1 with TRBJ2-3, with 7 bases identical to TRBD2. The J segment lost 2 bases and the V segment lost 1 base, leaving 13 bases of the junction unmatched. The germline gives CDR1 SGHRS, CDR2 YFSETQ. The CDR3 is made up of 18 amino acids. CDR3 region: CASSLIPSGLGFTDTQYF. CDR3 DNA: TGCGCCAGCAGCTTGATCCCTAGCGGCCTTGGGTTCACAGATACGCAGTATTTT.

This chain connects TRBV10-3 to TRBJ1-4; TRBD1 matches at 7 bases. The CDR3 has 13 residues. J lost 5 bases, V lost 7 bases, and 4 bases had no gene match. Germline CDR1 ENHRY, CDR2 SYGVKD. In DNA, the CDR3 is TGTGCCATCACCCCGGGACAGAATGAAAAACTGTTTTTT. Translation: CAITPGQNEKLFF.

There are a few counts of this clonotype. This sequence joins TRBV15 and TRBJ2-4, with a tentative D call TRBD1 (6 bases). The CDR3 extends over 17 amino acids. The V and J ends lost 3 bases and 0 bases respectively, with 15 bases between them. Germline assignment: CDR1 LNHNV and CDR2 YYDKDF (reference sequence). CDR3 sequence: CATSSDTGFLAKNIQYF. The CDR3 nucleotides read TGTGCCACCAGCAGCGATACAGGGTTTCTAGCCAAAAACATTCAGTACTTC.

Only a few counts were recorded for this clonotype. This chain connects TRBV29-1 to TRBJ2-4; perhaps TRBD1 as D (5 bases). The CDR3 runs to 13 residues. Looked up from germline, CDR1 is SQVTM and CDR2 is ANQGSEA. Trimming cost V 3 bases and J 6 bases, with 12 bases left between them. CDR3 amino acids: CSVEVDIGNIQYF. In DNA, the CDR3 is TGCAGCGTTGAGGTGGACATTGGAAACATTCAGTACTTC.

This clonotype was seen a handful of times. This chain's CDR3 is CASSQERRGEQFF. CDR3 nucleotide sequence: TGTGCCAGCAGCCAAGAGCGAAGGGGCGAGCAGTTCTTC. The rearrangement joins TRBV3-1 to TRBJ2-1; D may be TRBD1 (5 bases). Germline assignment: CDR1 LGHDT and CDR2 YNNKEL (reference sequence). Between the trimmed V and J ends, which lost 0 bases and 10 bases, there was a span of 10 bases. The CDR3 is 13 residues long.

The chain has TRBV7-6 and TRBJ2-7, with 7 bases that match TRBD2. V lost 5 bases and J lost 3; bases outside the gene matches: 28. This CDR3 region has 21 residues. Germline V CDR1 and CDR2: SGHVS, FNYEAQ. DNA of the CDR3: TGTGCCAGCAGCCCTCGTCCTCCTTCATTGGGGGGGGTAGGGAGGCACTACGAGCAGTACGTC. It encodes CASSPRPPSLGGVGRHYEQYV.

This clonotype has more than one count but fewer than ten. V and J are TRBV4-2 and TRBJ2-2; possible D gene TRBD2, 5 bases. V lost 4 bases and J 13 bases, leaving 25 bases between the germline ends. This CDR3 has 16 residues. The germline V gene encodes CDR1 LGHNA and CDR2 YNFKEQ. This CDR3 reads CASSPTQTSHGEGLFF. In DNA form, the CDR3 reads TGTGCCAGCAGCCCGACCCAGACCTCCCACGGGGAAGGGCTGTTTTTT.

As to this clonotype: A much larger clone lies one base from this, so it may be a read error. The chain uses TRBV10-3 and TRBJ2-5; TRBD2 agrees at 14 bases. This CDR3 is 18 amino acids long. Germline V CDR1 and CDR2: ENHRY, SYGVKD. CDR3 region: CVSSYGTSGRRVGETQYF. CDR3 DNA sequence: TGTGTCAGCAGTTACGGGACTAGCGGGAGACGGGTCGGAGAGACCCAGTACTTC.